This is a list of T cell receptor beta chains from one sample in a study of PD-1 blockade in classical Hodgkin lymphoma. Sequencing used immunoSEQ multiplex PCR; TCRdb keeps in-frame clones, though not all of them. The table records about 100,000 clones, approximately 90% of them present only once. This sample comprised peripheral blood mononuclear cells (PBMCs), obtained before the second cycle of nivolumab. The receptors here all came from a human donor with classical Hodgkin lymphoma. CDR3s include the opening cysteine and the closing phenylalanine or tryptophan. A D gene is named only where the DNA matches it firmly. Not every row has a clone size; where given, it reads once, few, many or a size class.

j_call,v_call,d_call,clone_size,cdr3_aa,cdr3_nt
TRBJ1-5,TRBV19,TRBD1,NA,CASSLLPGQNNQPQHF,TGTGCCAGTAGCCTCCTCCCGGGACAGAACAATCAGCCCCAGCATTTT
TRBJ1-6,TRBV25-1,NA,NA,CASSGGGSPLHF,TGTGCCAGCAGTGGCGGTGGTTCACCCCTCCACTTT
TRBJ1-2,TRBV7-2,NA,NA,CASRLSGVNYGYTF,TGTGCCAGCAGGCTAAGCGGGGTCAACTATGGCTACACCTTC
TRBJ1-4,TRBV18,TRBD1,once,CASSPRDRALEKLFF,TGTGCCAGCTCACCAAGGGACAGGGCTCTGGAAAAACTGTTTTTT
TRBJ2-3,TRBV7-7,TRBD2,NA,CASSPGLAGDTQYF,TGTGCCAGCAGCCCTGGACTAGCGGGGGATACGCAGTATTTT
TRBJ2-1,TRBV11-3,TRBD1,NA,CASSPTGTGREQFF,TGTGCCAGCAGCCCGACCGGGACAGGGAGGGAGCAGTTCTTC
TRBJ2-1,TRBV20-1,NA,NA,CSAQYNEQFF,TGCAGTGCTCAATACAATGAGCAGTTCTTC
TRBJ2-3,TRBV28,TRBD2,once,CASSDFGGASTDTQYF,TGTGCCAGCAGCGACTTCGGGGGGGCCAGCACAGATACGCAGTATTTT
TRBJ2-3,TRBV7-9,NA,NA,CASSSLPRIRRTDTQYF,TGTGCCAGCAGCTCCCTCCCCCGCATACGGCGTACAGATACGCAGTATTTT
TRBJ2-5,TRBV19,TRBD2,NA,CASSTRTRETQYF,TGTGCCAGTAGTACGAGGACTAGGGAGACCCAGTACTTC
TRBJ2-2,TRBV10-3,TRBD2,NA,CAIREPGGRPGELFF,TGTGCCATCAGAGAACCGGGAGGACGACCCGGGGAGCTGTTTTTT
TRBJ2-7,TRBV5-1,NA,NA,CASSLGSSYEQYF,TGCGCCAGCAGCTTGGGTAGCTCCTACGAGCAGTACTTC
TRBJ2-7,TRBV5-1,NA,NA,CASSLTPPGRYSYEQYF,TGCGCCAGCAGCTTGACCCCACCCGGCCGTTATTCCTACGAGCAGTACTTC
TRBJ1-5,TRBV6-5,NA,NA,CASSYERGKKHF,TGTGCCAGCAGTTACGAACGGGGTAAGAAGCATTTT
TRBJ1-1,TRBV11-3,NA,once,CASSRGERYEAFF,TGTGCCAGCAGTCGGGGTGAGCGGTATGAAGCTTTCTTT
TRBJ1-4,TRBV13,NA,NA,CASSFTGSFRSEKLFF,TGTGCCAGCAGCTTCACAGGGTCTTTCAGAAGTGAAAAACTGTTTTTT
TRBJ2-5,TRBV14,TRBD1,NA,CASSYQGALGETQYF,TGTGCCAGCAGCTACCAGGGGGCGCTGGGAGAGACCCAGTACTTC
TRBJ2-7,TRBV7-6,NA,NA,CASSLGGGPTYEQYF,TGTGCCAGCAGCTTAGGAGGGGGTCCTACCTACGAGCAGTACTTC
TRBJ2-5,TRBV29-1,TRBD1,NA,CSVRQGAETQYF,TGCAGCGTCCGCCAGGGGGCAGAGACCCAGTACTTC
TRBJ2-7,TRBV28,NA,NA,CASSFAGGLYEQYF,TGTGCCAGCAGTTTCGCCGGGGGGCTCTACGAGCAGTACTTC
TRBJ2-1,TRBV6-6,NA,NA,CASSYSIEGLLRFF,TGTGCCAGCAGTTACTCGATAGAAGGCCTTCTCCGGTTCTTC
TRBJ1-2,TRBV18,NA,NA,CASSSAGHNYGYTF,TGTGCCAGCTCGTCGGCAGGACATAACTATGGCTACACCTTC
TRBJ2-1,TRBV5-1,NA,NA,CASSKDRNNEQFF,TGCGCCAGCAGCAAAGACAGAAACAATGAGCAGTTCTTC
TRBJ2-7,TRBV27,NA,NA,CASSLYSGSYEQYF,TGTGCCAGCAGTTTATACAGCGGCTCCTACGAGCAGTACTTC
TRBJ2-2,TRBV5-1,TRBD1,NA,CASSLTAGQGTGELFF,TGCGCCAGCAGCTTGACGGCGGGACAGGGGACCGGGGAGCTGTTTTTT
TRBJ1-2,TRBV5-6,NA,NA,CASSSGGNRYGYTF,TGTGCCAGCAGCTCTGGAGGGAATCGCTATGGCTACACCTTC
TRBJ1-1,TRBV18,TRBD1,once,CASSPNPRDRVGMNTEAFF,TGTGCCAGCTCACCTAACCCCCGGGACAGGGTTGGTATGAACACTGAAGCTTTCTTT
TRBJ2-3,TRBV30,NA,NA,CALTKLQIRVDF,TGTGCCTTGACGAAGTTACAGATACGCGTGGATTTT
TRBJ1-4,TRBV19,NA,NA,CASSIGRETTNEKLFF,TGTGCCAGTAGTATAGGCCGGGAGACAACTAATGAAAAACTGTTTTTT
TRBJ1-2,TRBV9,NA,NA,CASSVAPLGPYGYTF,TGTGCCAGCAGCGTGGCGCCTCTTGGCCCTTATGGCTACACCTTC
TRBJ1-6,TRBV30,TRBD1,NA,CAWSHPQGATYNSPLHF,TGTGCCTGGAGCCATCCTCAGGGGGCCACCTATAATTCACCCCTCCACTTT
TRBJ1-2,TRBV7-2,NA,once,CASSLWGSQGYTF,TGTGCCAGCAGCTTATGGGGGTCACAGGGCTACACCTTC
TRBJ1-6,TRBV7-6,TRBD1,NA,CASSSDRLNSPLHF,TGTGCCAGCAGCTCGGACAGGCTAAATTCACCCCTCCACTTT
TRBJ2-1,TRBV6-4,NA,NA,CASSDSGANEQFF,TGTGCCAGCAGTGACTCTGGGGCTAATGAGCAGTTCTTC
TRBJ2-5,TRBV2,NA,NA,CATGTTQETQYF,TGTGCCACCGGGACAACCCAAGAGACCCAGTACTTC
TRBJ1-5,TRBV19,NA,NA,CASSSQVPGQPQHF,TGTGCCAGTAGCTCCCAGGTGCCCGGTCAGCCCCAGCATTTT
TRBJ2-7,TRBV6-1,TRBD1,NA,CASSEWTGRTYEQYF,TGTGCCAGCAGTGAGTGGACAGGAAGAACCTACGAGCAGTACTTC
TRBJ2-3,TRBV6-5,NA,NA,CASRRTDRDADTQYF,TGTGCCAGCAGGCGGACGGATCGGGACGCAGATACGCAGTATTTT
TRBJ2-5,TRBV10-2,NA,NA,CASSLQGFQETQYF,TGCGCCAGCAGCCTACAGGGTTTCCAAGAGACCCAGTACTTC
TRBJ1-1,TRBV18,TRBD1,NA,CASSMDRGGTEAFF,TGTGCCAGCTCCATGGACAGGGGAGGAACTGAAGCTTTCTTT
TRBJ1-4,TRBV29-1,NA,NA,CSVVPQGHNEKLFF,TGCAGCGTTGTTCCACAGGGACATAATGAAAAACTGTTTTTT
TRBJ2-7,TRBV2,NA,NA,CAGSRTATYEQYF,TGTGCCGGGTCTCGCACCGCCACCTACGAGCAGTACTTC
TRBJ2-7,TRBV2,TRBD2,NA,CASIAGGEPYEQYF,TGTGCCAGCATCGCGGGGGGGGAGCCCTACGAGCAGTACTTC